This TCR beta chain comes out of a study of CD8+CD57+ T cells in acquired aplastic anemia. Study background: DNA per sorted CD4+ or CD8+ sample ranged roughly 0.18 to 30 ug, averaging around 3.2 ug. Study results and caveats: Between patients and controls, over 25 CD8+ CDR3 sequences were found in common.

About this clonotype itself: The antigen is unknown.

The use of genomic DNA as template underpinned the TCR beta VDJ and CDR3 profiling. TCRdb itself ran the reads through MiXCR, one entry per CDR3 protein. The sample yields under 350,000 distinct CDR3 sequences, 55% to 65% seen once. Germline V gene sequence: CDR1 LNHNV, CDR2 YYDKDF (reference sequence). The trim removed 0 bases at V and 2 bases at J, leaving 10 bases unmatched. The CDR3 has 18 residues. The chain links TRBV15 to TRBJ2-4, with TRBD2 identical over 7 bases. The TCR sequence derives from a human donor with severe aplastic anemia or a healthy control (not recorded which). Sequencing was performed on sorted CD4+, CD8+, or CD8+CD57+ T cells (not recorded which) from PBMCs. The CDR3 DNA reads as TGTGCCACCAGCAGAGATGGGGAGGGAAGGGCGTCCAAAAACATTCAGTACTTC. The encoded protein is CATSRDGEGRASKNIQYF.